This TCR beta chain was identified in a study of CXCR3-negative and CXCR3-positive naive CD8 T cells. Regarding the study as a whole: In both naive subsets diversity was comparably high, whereas memory CD8+ cells showed much lower diversity.

It was by 5' RACE with UMI labels that the TRB cDNA libraries were prepared. With the 5' RACE reads reprocessed, TCRdb shows one record per CDR3 protein and no DNA. The sample holds just over 60,000 distinct CDR3 sequences. The CDR3 totals 14 residues. The germline gives CDR1 MDHEN, CDR2 SYDVKM. As regards this clonotype: Its cognate antigen is unknown.

Researchers sorted roughly 310,000 cells of each CD8+ T cell subset in triplicate. A CD45RO-CCR7+CD27+CD95- profile was what naive CD8+ T cells displayed. The receptor comes from a human donor in good health. Some clones in this sample may be carry-over from other donors' samples. This chain uses TRBV28 with TRBJ1-1. The material sequenced was naive CXCR3- CD8+ T cells from blood. The subset denotes: CD45RO-CCR7+CD27+CD95- naive CD8+ T cells lacking CXCR3 (TNR3-). CDR3: CASSFISLTVEAFF.